This T cell receptor beta chain appears in the sequencing data of a study of blood T cell repertoires in COVID-19. Study details: Both acute and convalescent COVID-19 samples were obtained from the United States, Italy and Spain.

Authors' analysis steps: How many nucleated cells were present was estimated from reference gene primer amplification. Measured with immunoSEQ multiplex PCR; TCRdb has only the in-frame clones, and not every one. The V and J calls and clone size are taken from that table; D and trimming were inferred from the DNA. The top ten clones hold almost 8.5% of a sample with under 150,000 clones, more than 70% of them seen once. The clonotype was recovered from a woman aged 70-85 years who had recovered from COVID-19. Material for sequencing was peripheral blood.

The CDR3 region has the DNA TGTGCCAGCAGCAATTCGACAGGGTATTATGAAAAACTGTTTTTT. Amino acids: CASSNSTGYYEKLFF. The chain joins TRBV21-1 to TRBJ1-4; TRBD1 reflects the table's D call only, with no check against the DNA. TRBV21-1 is described as a pseudogene. The CDR3 runs to 15 residues.